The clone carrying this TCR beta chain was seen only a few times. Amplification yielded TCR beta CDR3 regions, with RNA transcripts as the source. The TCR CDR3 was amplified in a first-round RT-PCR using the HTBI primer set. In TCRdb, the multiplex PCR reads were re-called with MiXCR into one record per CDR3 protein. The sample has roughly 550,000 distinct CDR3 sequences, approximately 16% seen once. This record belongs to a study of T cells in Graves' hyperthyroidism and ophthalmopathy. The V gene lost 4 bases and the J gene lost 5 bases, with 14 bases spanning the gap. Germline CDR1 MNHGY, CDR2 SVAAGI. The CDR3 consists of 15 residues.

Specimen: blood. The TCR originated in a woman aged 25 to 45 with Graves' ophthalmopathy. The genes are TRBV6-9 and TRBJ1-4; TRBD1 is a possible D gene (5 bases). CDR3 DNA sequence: TGTGCCAGCAGTTCCCCGTCCGGGGGAAATGAAAAACTGTTTTTT. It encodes CASSSPSGGNEKLFF.